The clone carrying this T cell receptor beta chain was recorded many times. This sample was included in a study of low-dose radiotherapy and immunotherapy resistance in tumors. Stated time point: before trial treatment. V gave up 7 bases and J gave up 7 bases, with 13 bases separating them. Germline values: CDR1 MNHNY, CDR2 SVGAGI (reference sequence). The CDR3 contains 13 residues. TRAV- and TRBV-specific primers, spanning alpha and beta chains, primed first-strand cDNA. Over approximately 20 PCR cycles, TCRs were amplified from a constant-region primer and V-primer adapter. TCRdb re-derived calls from the reads in MiXCR, one entry per CDR3 protein. The sample records around 80,000 distinct CDR3 sequences, approximately 17% being singletons.

The sample consisted of PBMCs, taken before treatment. The chain combines TRBV6-6 with TRBJ1-4; perhaps TRBD1 as D (6 bases). This TCR was recovered from a male donor with prostate cancer. The CDR3 region is CASKRDILEKLFF. The CDR3 region has the DNA TGTGCCAGCAAGAGGGACATTCTTGAAAAACTGTTTTTT.